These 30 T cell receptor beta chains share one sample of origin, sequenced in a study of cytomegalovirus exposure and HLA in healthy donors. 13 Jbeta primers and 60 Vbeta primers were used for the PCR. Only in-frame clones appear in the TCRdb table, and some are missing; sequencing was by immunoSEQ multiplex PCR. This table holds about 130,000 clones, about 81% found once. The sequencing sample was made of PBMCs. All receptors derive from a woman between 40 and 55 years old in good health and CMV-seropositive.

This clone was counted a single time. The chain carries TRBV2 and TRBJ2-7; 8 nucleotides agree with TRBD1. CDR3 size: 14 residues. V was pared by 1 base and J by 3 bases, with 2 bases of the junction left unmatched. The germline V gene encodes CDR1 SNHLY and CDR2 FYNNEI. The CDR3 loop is CASSEGQGNYEQYF. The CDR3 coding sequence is TGTGCCAGCAGTGAAGGACAGGGGAACTACGAGCAGTACTTC.

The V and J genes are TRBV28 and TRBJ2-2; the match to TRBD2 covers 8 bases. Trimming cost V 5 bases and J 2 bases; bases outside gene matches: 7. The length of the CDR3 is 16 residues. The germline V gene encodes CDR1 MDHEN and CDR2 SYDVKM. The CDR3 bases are TGTGCCAGCAGTCCGGCGGGGGGCCGTAACACCGGGGAGCTGTTTTTT. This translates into CASSPAGGRNTGELFF.

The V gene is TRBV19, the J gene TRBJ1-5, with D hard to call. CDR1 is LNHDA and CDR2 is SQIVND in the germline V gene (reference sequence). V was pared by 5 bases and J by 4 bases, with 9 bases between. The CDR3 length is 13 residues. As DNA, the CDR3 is TGTGCCAGTAGTTCCTTTACTAATCAGCCCCAGCATTTT. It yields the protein CASSSFTNQPQHF.

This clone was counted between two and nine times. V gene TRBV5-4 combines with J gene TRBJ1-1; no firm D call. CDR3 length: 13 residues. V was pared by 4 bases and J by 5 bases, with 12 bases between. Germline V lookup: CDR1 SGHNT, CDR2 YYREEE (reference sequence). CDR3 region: CASSRTDWTEAFF. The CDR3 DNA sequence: TGTGCCAGCAGCCGGACGGACTGGACTGAAGCTTTCTTT. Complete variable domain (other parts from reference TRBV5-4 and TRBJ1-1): ETGVTQSPTHLIKTRGQQVTLRCSSQSGHNTVSWYQQALGQGPQFIFQYYREEENGRGNFPPRFSGLQFPNYSSELNVNALELDDSALYLCASSRTDWTEAFFGQGTRLTVV.

CDR3 DNA sequence: TGTGCCAGCAGCGTAGGCAGCGGGAGTGTGTTCGAGCAGTACTTC. Its protein is CASSVGSGSVFEQYF. The J gene is TRBJ2-7, the V gene TRBV9, with 8 bases aligning to TRBD2. Germline loops: CDR1 SGDLS, CDR2 YYNGEE. V lost 0 bases to trimming and J lost 6 bases; unmatched junction nucleotides: 8. The CDR3 is 15 amino acids.

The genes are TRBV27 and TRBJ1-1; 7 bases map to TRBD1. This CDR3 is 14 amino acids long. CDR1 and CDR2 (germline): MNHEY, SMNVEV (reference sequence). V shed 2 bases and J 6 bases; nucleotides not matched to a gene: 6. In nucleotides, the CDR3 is TGTGCCAGCAGTTTAGGCCCTGGGACAGCTGAAGCTTTCTTT. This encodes CASSLGPGTAEAFF.

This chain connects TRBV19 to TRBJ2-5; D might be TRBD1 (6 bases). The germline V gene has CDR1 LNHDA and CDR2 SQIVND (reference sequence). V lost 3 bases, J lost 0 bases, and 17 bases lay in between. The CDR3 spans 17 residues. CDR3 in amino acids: CASSMGQGTPYQETQYF. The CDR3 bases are TGTGCCAGTAGTATGGGACAAGGGACACCGTACCAAGAGACCCAGTACTTC.

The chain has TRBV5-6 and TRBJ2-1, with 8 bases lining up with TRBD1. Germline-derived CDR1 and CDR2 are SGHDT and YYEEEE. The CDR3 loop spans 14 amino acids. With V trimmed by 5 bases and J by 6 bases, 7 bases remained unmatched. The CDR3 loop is CASSQDREVNEQFF. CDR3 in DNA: TGTGCCAGCAGTCAGGACAGGGAGGTCAATGAGCAGTTCTTC. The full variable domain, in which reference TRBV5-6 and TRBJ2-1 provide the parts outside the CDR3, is DAGVTQSPTHLIKTRGQQVTLRCSPKSGHDTVSWYQQALGQGPQFIFQYYEEEERQRGNFPDRFSGHQFPNYSSELNVNALLLGDSALYLCASSQDREVNEQFFGPGTRLTVL.

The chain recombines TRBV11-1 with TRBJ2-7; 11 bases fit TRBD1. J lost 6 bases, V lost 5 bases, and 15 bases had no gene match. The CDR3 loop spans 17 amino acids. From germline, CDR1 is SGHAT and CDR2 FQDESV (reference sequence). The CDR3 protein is CASSRSGTGGVGREQYF. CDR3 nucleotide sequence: TGTGCCAGCAGCCGATCCGGGACAGGGGGAGTCGGTCGCGAGCAGTACTTC.

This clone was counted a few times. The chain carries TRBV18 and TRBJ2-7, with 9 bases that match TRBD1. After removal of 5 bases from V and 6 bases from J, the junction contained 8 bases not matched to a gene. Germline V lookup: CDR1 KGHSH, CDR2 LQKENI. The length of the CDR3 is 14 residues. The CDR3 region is CASSLGTGSGEQYF. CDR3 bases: TGTGCCAGCTCATTGGGGACAGGGTCGGGCGAGCAGTACTTC. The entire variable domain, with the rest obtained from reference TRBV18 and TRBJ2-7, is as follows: NAGVMQNPRHLVRRRGQEARLRCSPMKGHSHVYWYRQLPEEGLKFMVYLQKENIIDESGMPKERFSAEFPKEGPSILRIQQVVRGDSAAYFCASSLGTGSGEQYFGPGTRLTVT.

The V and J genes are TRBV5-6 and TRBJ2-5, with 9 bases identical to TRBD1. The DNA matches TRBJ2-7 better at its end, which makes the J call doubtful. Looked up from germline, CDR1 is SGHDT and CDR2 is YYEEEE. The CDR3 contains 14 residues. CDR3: CASQVGTGTYEQYF. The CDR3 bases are TGTGCCAGCCAAGTCGGGACAGGGACCTACGAGCAGTACTTC.

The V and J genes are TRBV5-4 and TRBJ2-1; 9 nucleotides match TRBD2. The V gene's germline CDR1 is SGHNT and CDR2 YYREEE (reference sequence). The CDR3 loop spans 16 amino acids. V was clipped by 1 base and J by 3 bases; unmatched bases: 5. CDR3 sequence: CASSLKREVGYNEQFF. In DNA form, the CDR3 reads TGTGCCAGCAGCTTGAAGCGGGAGGTCGGCTACAATGAGCAGTTCTTC.

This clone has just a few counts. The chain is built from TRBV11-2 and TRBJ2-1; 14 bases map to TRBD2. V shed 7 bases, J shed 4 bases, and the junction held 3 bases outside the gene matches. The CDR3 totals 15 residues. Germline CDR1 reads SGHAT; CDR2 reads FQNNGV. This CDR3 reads CASTGTSGSYNEQFF. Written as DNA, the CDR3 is TGTGCCAGCACCGGGACTAGCGGGAGTTACAATGAGCAGTTCTTC.

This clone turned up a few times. In DNA form, the CDR3 reads TGTGCCAGCACAGGGGGCCCTAACTATGGCTACACCTTC. Protein: CASTGGPNYGYTF. The chain uses TRBV19 and TRBJ1-2; the match to TRBD1 covers 9 bases. Germline V gene data show CDR1 as LNHDA and CDR2 as SQIVND (reference sequence). The V and J ends lost 9 bases and 0 bases, in that order; junction bases with no gene match: 2. This CDR3 comprises 13 residues.

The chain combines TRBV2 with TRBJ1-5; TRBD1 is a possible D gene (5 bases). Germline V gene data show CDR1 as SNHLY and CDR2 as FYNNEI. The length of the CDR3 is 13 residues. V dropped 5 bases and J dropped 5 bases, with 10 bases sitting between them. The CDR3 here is CASSLGGYQPQHF. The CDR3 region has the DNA TGTGCCAGCAGTCTCGGGGGTTATCAGCCCCAGCATTTT.

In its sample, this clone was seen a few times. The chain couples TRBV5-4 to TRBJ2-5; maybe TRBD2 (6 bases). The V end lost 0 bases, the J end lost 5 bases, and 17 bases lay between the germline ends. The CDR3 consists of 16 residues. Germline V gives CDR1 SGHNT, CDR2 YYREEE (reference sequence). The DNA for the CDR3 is TGTGCCAGCAGCTTGGGAGGGAGAGCGGGTTGGGAGACCCAGTACTTC. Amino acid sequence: CASSLGGRAGWETQYF.

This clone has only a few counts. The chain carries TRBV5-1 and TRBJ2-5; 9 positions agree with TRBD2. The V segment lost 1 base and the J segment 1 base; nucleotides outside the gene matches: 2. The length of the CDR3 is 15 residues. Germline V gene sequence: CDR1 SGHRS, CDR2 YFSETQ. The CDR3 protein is CASSLMRGGQETQYF. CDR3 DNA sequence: TGCGCCAGCAGCTTGATGCGGGGGGGCCAAGAGACCCAGTACTTC.

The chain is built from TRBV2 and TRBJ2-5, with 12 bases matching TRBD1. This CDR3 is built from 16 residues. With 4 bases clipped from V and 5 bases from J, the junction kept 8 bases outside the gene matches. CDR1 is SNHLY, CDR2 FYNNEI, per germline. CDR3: CASSGLGTGGGETQYF. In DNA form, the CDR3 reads TGTGCCAGCAGTGGCCTTGGGACAGGGGGCGGCGAGACCCAGTACTTC.

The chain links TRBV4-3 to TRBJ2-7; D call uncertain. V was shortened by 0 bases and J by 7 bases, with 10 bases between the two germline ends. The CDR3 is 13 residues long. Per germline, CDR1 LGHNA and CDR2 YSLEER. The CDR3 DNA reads TGCGCCAGCAGCCAAGACTCGCAGTTGGAGCAGTACTTC. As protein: CASSQDSQLEQYF.

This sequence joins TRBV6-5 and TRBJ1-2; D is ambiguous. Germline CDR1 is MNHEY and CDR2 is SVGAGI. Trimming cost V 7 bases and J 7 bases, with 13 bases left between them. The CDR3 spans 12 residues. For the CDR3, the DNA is TGTGCCAGCATGAACGGGGTCGGTGGCTACACCTTC. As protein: CASMNGVGGYTF.

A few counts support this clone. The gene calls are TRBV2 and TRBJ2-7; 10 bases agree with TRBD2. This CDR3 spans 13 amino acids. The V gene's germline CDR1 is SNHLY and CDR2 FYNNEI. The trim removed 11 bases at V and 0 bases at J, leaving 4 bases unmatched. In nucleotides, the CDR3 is TGTGCCGGGAGCGGGGGGGACTCCTACGAGCAGTACTTC. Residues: CAGSGGDSYEQYF.

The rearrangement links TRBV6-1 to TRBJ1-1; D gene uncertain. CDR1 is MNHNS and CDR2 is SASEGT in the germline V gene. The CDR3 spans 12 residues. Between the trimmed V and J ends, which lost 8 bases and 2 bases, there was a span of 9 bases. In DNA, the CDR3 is TGTGCCAGCGGGCGGGGAAACACTGAAGCTTTCTTT. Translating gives CASGRGNTEAFF.

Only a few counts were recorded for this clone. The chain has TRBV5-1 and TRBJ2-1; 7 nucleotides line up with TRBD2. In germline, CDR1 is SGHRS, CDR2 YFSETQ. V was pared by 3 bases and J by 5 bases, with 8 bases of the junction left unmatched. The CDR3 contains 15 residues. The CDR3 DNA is TGCGCCAGCAGCTCGTCCGGGACTACCAACAATGAGCAGTTCTTC. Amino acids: CASSSSGTTNNEQFF.

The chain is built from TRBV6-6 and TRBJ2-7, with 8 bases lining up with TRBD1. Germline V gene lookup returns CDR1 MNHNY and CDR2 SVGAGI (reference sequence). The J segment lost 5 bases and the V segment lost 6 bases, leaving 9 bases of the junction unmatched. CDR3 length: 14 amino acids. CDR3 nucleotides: TGTGCCAGCAGAGAACAGGGGGATCGGAACGAGCAGTACTTC. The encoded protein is CASREQGDRNEQYF.

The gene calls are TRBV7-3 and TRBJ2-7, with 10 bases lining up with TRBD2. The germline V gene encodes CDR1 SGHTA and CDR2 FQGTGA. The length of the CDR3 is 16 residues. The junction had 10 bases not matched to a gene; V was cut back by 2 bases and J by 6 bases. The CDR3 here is CASSLAGAGTSAEQYF. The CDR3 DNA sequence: TGTGCCAGCAGCTTAGCTGGGGCCGGGACTAGCGCCGAGCAGTACTTC.

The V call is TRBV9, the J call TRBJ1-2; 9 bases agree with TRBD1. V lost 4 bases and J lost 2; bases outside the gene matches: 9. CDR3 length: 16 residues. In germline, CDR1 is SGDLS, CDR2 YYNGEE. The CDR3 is CASSTQQGAGNYGYTF. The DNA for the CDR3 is TGTGCCAGCAGCACCCAACAGGGGGCGGGGAACTATGGCTACACCTTC.

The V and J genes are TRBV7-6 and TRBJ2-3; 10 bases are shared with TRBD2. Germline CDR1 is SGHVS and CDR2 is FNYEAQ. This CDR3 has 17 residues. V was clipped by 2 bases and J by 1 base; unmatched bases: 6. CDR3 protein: CASSLTGTSVGTDTQYF. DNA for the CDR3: TGTGCCAGCAGCTTAACCGGGACTAGCGTAGGCACAGATACGCAGTATTTT.

The CDR3 nucleotides are TGCAGCGTTGCAAGGCGGGAAAAACTGTTTTTT. Protein sequence: CSVARREKLFF. The J gene is TRBJ1-4, the V gene TRBV29-1; D is unresolved. The CDR3 loop spans 11 amino acids. The V gene's germline CDR1 is SQVTM and CDR2 ANQGSEA. Deletions cut 4 bases from V and 8 bases from J, with 8 bases between.

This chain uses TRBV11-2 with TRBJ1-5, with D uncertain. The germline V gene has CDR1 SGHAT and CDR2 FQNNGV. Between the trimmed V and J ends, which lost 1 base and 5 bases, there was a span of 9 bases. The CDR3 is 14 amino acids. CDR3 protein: CASSLGYEYQPQHF. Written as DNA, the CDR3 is TGTGCCAGCAGCTTAGGCTACGAATATCAGCCCCAGCATTTT.

In DNA form, the CDR3 reads TGTGCCAGCAGCGATGCCGGGGACAGGGGAAGAGAAAAACTGTTTTTT. It codes for CASSDAGDRGREKLFF. This chain connects TRBV5-6 to TRBJ1-4, with 10 bases fitting TRBD1. Germline V gives CDR1 SGHDT, CDR2 YYEEEE. J was trimmed by 8 bases and V by 4 bases; bases with no gene match: 11. The CDR3 is 16 residues long.